This T cell receptor beta chain was found in a study of cytomegalovirus exposure and HLA in healthy donors. The PCR used 60 Vbeta and 13 Jbeta primers. Profiling relied on immunoSEQ multiplex PCR, and the TCRdb table lists in-frame clones only, not all of them. The sample has under 130,000 clones; about 78% are singletons. General study findings and limits: In a later analysis, most CMV-associated TCR beta chains appeared HLA-restricted.

V trimming: 6 bases; J trimming: 2 bases; junction bases outside the gene matches: 3. Germline CDR1 and CDR2: MNHEY and SMNVEV (reference sequence). The CDR3 runs 13 residues. Concerning this clone itself: Antigen specificity is unknown.

The sequenced sample was PBMCs. This rearrangement joins TRBV27 to TRBJ2-7, with 8 bases matching TRBD2. This receptor was obtained from a man aged 25-45 years in good health and CMV-seronegative. For the CDR3, the DNA is TGTGCCAGCAGCCCAGCGGGAGCCTACGAGCAGTACTTC. Protein: CASSPAGAYEQYF.